The entry below describes one T cell receptor beta chain. Antigen specificity is unknown. Together with a sample-barcoded 5' primer, a J-beta primer mix was included in a second PCR lasting about 6 to 11 cycles. Sequencing yielded, for each sample, at least 3 million paired-end reads carrying CDR3. TCRdb processed the 5' RACE reads anew with MiXCR; each CDR3 protein has one entry. There are about 630,000 distinct CDR3 sequences in the sample; over 20% occur only once, and more than 3% lies in the top ten. In germline, CDR1 is SGHVS, CDR2 FQNEAQ. The CDR3 length is 15 residues. This sample stems from a study of blood T cells in healthy people across ages. Turning to the study itself: Template-switching capture recovered about one barcoded beta molecule per two T cells.

Each sample had at least 7 million PBMCs isolated. Findings and caveats of the study: Unsorted PBMC material precluded a definitive naive versus antigen-experienced comparison.

The receptor was isolated from a man between 65 and 80 years old in good health. The V gene is TRBV7-8, the J gene TRBJ2-5; tentative D call: TRBD1 (6 bases). The J call is uncertain, as TRBJ2-7 better fits the DNA end. The sample consisted of blood. In nucleotides, the CDR3 is TGTGCCAGCAGCTTAGCGCAACAGGGAAACTACGAGCAGTACTTC. Translating gives CASSLAQQGNYEQYF.